This T cell receptor beta chain emerged from a study of spatial heterogeneity in lung cancer. Notes on the study in general: Whereas they appeared in blood less at follow-up, ubiquitous expanded tumor TCRs appeared there more at resection.

This clonotype came up a few times. As yet, its antigen is unknown. Germline lookup yields CDR1 SQVTM and CDR2 ANQGSEA. V lost 4 bases to trimming and J lost 2 bases, with 13 bases between them. The CDR3 runs to 14 residues. A unique molecular identifier was carried by every single TCR cDNA molecule. MiXCR, applied by TCRdb to the 5' RACE reads, yields one record per CDR3 protein. The data show 19,000 or so distinct CDR3 sequences, 20% to 25% seen once. Time point in this sample: sample taken at primary tumor resection. The sequenced material consisted of unsorted whole RNA from tumor, nontumor lung or frozen PBMC.

V usage is TRBV29-1 and J usage is TRBJ2-3; TRBD2 is a possible D gene (6 bases). The sequence was obtained from a female donor with early-stage non-small cell lung cancer. The material was PBMCs, obtained at surgery. In DNA, the CDR3 is TGCAGCGTTGTCTCGCGGGAACTCACAGATACGCAGTATTTT. Translation: CSVVSRELTDTQYF.